This T cell receptor beta chain is from a study of cytomegalovirus exposure and HLA in healthy donors. At collection, donors were nominally healthy, but unrecorded immune exposures were probable. The CDR3 covers 14 residues. Trimming pared 10 bases from V and 1 base from J, leaving 16 bases between. The germline CDR1 and CDR2 sequences are MRHNA and SNTAGT. PCR employed 60 Vbeta and 13 Jbeta primers. TCRdb keeps only in-frame clones here, not all; method: immunoSEQ multiplex PCR. In all, the sample yields more than 45,000 clones. The clonotype originates from a male donor in good health and CMV-seronegative. V gene TRBV6-4 combines with J gene TRBJ1-1; tentative D call: TRBD1 (6 bases). Sample: PBMCs. CDR3 DNA sequence: TGTGCCAACCCGCCCTCGACAGGGAACACTGAAGCTTTCTTT. This sequence encodes CANPPSTGNTEAFF.